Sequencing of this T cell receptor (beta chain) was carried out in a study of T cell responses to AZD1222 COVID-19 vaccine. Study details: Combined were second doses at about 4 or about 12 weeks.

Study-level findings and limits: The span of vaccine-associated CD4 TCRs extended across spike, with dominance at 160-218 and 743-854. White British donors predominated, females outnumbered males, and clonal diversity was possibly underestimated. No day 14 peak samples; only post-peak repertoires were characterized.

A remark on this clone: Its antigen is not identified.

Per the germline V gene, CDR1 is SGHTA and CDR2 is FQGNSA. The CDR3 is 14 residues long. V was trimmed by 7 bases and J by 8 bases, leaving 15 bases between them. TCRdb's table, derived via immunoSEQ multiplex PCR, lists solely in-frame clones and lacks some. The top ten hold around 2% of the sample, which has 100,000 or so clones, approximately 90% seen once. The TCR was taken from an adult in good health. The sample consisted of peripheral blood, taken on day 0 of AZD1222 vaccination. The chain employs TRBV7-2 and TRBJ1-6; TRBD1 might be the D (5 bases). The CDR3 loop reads CASTPGASYSPLHF. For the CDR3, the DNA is TGTGCCAGCACCCCCGGGGCGAGTTATTCACCCCTCCACTTT. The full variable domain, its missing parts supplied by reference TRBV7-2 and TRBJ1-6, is GAGVSQSPSNKVTEKGKDVELRCDPISGHTALYWYRQSLGQGLEFLIYFQGNSAPDKSGLPSDRFSAERTGGSVSTLTIQRTQQEDSAVYLCASTPGASYSPLHFGNGTRLTVT.